What follows are 22 T cell receptor beta chains derived from one specimen sequenced in a study of blood T cell repertoires in COVID-19. TCRdb's copy holds only in-frame clones and misses some; the assay was immunoSEQ multiplex PCR. The repertoire consists of about 140,000 clones, with roughly 85% occurring once and the leading ten covering over 2.5%. The sample consisted of peripheral blood. These receptor sequences come from a man in his forties or fifties with acute or convalescent COVID-19.

V is TRBV21-1 and J is TRBJ2-7; the table names TRBD2, a call not compared with the DNA. TRBV21-1 is termed a pseudogene. The CDR3 is 14 amino acids. The CDR3 here is CASPQLSGVYEQYF. CDR3 in DNA: TGTGCCAGCCCTCAGCTCAGCGGGGTCTACGAGCAGTACTTC.

This clone has only a few counts. The DNA for the CDR3 is TGTGCCAGCTCACCACCGGAGGGGACAGGGGGAAGCGAGCAGTACTTC. This codes for CASSPPEGTGGSEQYF. J is TRBJ2-7 and V is TRBV18; 11 nucleotides line up with TRBD1. Unmatched junction bases numbered 7, after V lost 0 bases and J lost 6 bases. Germline assignment: CDR1 KGHSH and CDR2 LQKENI. The CDR3 runs to 16 residues.

A single count supports this clone. The chain carries TRBV23-1 and TRBJ1-1; D possibly corresponds to TRBD1 (5 bases). TRBV23-1 is treated as an ORF (open reading frame) with a function not yet certain. This CDR3 contains 16 residues. V was shortened by 5 bases and J by 4 bases, with 20 bases between the two germline ends. This CDR3 is CASSCRAPQGGTEAFF. For the CDR3, the DNA is TGCGCCAGCAGTTGCCGGGCCCCCCAGGGAGGCACTGAAGCTTTCTTT.

The chain is built from TRBV25-1 and TRBJ2-7; tentative D call: TRBD1 (6 bases). Germline V gene data show CDR1 as MGHDK and CDR2 as SYGVNS. V shed 3 bases and J shed 3 bases, with 18 bases lying between them. This CDR3 contains 16 residues. As DNA, the CDR3 is TGTGCCAGCAGTGATGCCCCCGACAGGCGAGGCTACGAGCAGTACTTC. Translated, it gives CASSDAPDRRGYEQYF.

This clone was detected only a few times. The V call is TRBV4-1, the J call TRBJ1-5; 9 bases line up with TRBD1. The CDR3 runs to 15 residues. With V trimmed by 0 bases and J by 4 bases, 1 base remained unmatched. Germline loops: CDR1 MGHRA, CDR2 YSYEKL. Here the CDR3 DNA reads TGCGCCAGCAGCCAAGATGACAGGGGGAATCAGCCCCAGCATTTT. Translated: CASSQDDRGNQPQHF.

V is TRBV11-3 and J is TRBJ2-1, with 8 bases matching TRBD2. This CDR3 region has 14 residues. Germline assignment: CDR1 SGHNT and CDR2 YENEEA. Unmatched junction bases numbered 3, after V lost 7 bases and J lost 1 base. The CDR3 coding sequence is TGTGCCAGCAACGGCGGGGGGTCCTACAATGAGCAGTTCTTC. This sequence encodes CASNGGGSYNEQFF.

The genes are TRBV28 and TRBJ1-2, with D perhaps matching TRBD1 (5 bases). Between the trimmed V and J ends, which lost 4 bases and 8 bases, there was a span of 17 bases. The germline V gene encodes CDR1 MDHEN and CDR2 SYDVKM. The CDR3 extends over 14 amino acids. CDR3 residues: CASSSGGGRWGYTF. CDR3 nucleotide sequence: TGTGCCAGCAGTTCTGGTGGGGGGAGGTGGGGCTACACCTTC.

V is TRBV7-2 and J is TRBJ2-2, with 7 bases matching TRBD2. The CDR3 is made up of 14 amino acids. Looked up from germline, CDR1 is SGHTA and CDR2 is FQGNSA. After removal of 0 bases from V and 6 bases from J, the junction contained 1 base not matched to a gene. In DNA, the CDR3 is TGTGCCAGCAGCTTAGCGGGGAGGGCCGGGGAGCTGTTTTTT. This gives the protein CASSLAGRAGELFF. The full variable domain, rest sourced from reference TRBV7-2 and TRBJ2-2, is GAGVSQSPSNKVTEKGKDVELRCDPISGHTALYWYRQSLGQGLEFLIYFQGNSAPDKSGLPSDRFSAERTGGSVSTLTIQRTQQEDSAVYLCASSLAGRAGELFFGEGSRLTVL.

This clone was recorded a few times. This CDR3 reads CSVPGQGGGYGYTF. In DNA form, the CDR3 reads TGCAGCGTCCCGGGACAGGGGGGAGGCTATGGCTACACCTTC. The gene calls are TRBV29-1 and TRBJ1-2; 11 nucleotides align to TRBD1. The CDR3 has 14 amino acids. The ends lost 6 bases at V and 4 bases at J; junction bases unmatched: 7. Germline V gives CDR1 SQVTM, CDR2 ANQGSEA.

CDR3 in amino acids: CASSVTGYEKLFF. The CDR3 region has the DNA TGCGCCAGCAGTGTGACGGGGTATGAAAAACTGTTTTTT. The chain uses TRBV10-2 and TRBJ1-4; no firm D call. Germline CDR1 is WSHSY and CDR2 is SAAADI. Deletions cut 4 bases from V and 6 bases from J, with 9 bases between. The CDR3 has 13 amino acids.

V usage is TRBV15 and J usage is TRBJ1-3, with D possibly TRBD1 on 6 matching bases. Germline values: CDR1 LNHNV, CDR2 YYDKDF (reference sequence). There are 17 residues in the CDR3. V dropped 3 bases and J dropped 0 bases, with 15 bases sitting between them. CDR3 loop: CATSRTWGGLSGNTIYF. CDR3 in DNA: TGTGCCACCAGCAGGACCTGGGGGGGGCTCTCTGGAAACACCATATATTTT.

This sequence joins TRBV27 and TRBJ1-6, with a weak D call TRBD1 (5 bases). Deletions cut 0 bases from V and 5 bases from J, with 11 bases between. The CDR3 totals 16 residues. CDR1 and CDR2 (germline): MNHEY, SMNVEV (reference sequence). CDR3 protein: CASSLSNGGHNSPLHF. The CDR3 DNA sequence: TGTGCCAGCAGTTTATCGAACGGGGGTCATAATTCACCCCTCCACTTT.

This rearrangement joins TRBV5-1 to TRBJ1-2; D is ambiguous. V shed 0 bases and J shed 3 bases, with 9 bases lying between them. The germline V gene encodes CDR1 SGHRS and CDR2 YFSETQ. The CDR3 covers 14 residues. CDR3 amino acids: CASSLGSDYYGYTF. DNA for the CDR3: TGCGCCAGCAGCTTGGGGTCAGATTACTATGGCTACACCTTC.

The V and J genes are TRBV6-2 or TRBV6-3 and TRBJ2-1, with a possible D match to TRBD2 (6 bases). Germline V gives CDR1 MNHEY, CDR2 SVGEGT. The CDR3 runs to 14 residues. Deletions cut 4 bases from V and 7 bases from J, with 14 bases between. The CDR3 protein is CASSSGGPVNEQFF. The CDR3 region has the DNA TGTGCCAGCAGTTCAGGAGGGCCGGTGAATGAGCAGTTCTTC.

This clone was counted a few times. This sequence joins TRBV5-6 and TRBJ1-3; no reliable D call. The V gene lost 4 bases and the J gene lost 0 bases, with 8 bases spanning the gap. CDR3 length equals 14 residues. Germline CDR1 is SGHDT and CDR2 is YYEEEE. In DNA, the CDR3 is TGTGCCAGCAGCCCATTCTACTCTGGAAACACCATATATTTT. It is translated as CASSPFYSGNTIYF.

The V call is TRBV30, the J call TRBJ1-2; the match to TRBD1 covers 9 bases. Germline-derived CDR1 and CDR2 are GTSNPN and SVGIG (reference sequence). This CDR3 is built from 15 residues. V shed 2 bases, J shed 5 bases, and the junction held 9 bases outside the gene matches. CDR3 bases: TGTGCCTGGAGTAATGGGACAGGGAACTTATATGGCTACACCTTC. This translates into CAWSNGTGNLYGYTF.

The rearrangement joins TRBV4-1 to TRBJ2-7; no clear D. Germline V gene data show CDR1 as MGHRA and CDR2 as YSYEKL. The ends were cut back, 1 base at V and 2 bases at J, with 15 bases in the middle. The CDR3 is made up of 16 amino acids. CDR3 nucleotide sequence: TGCGCCAGCAGCCAAGCCCCTGAAGCGCGCCCCTACGAGCAGTACTTC. Protein sequence: CASSQAPEARPYEQYF.

The genes are TRBV14 and TRBJ1-4; D gene unclear. V lost 1 base to trimming and J lost 7 bases, with 13 bases between them. This CDR3 spans 15 amino acids. Germline V gene sequence: CDR1 SGHDN, CDR2 FVKESK. The CDR3 coding sequence is TGTGCCAGCAGCCAAGCCGCTCTTCGGAGTGAAAAACTGTTTTTT. This codes for CASSQAALRSEKLFF. Filled out from reference TRBV14 and TRBJ1-4, the complete variable domain reads EAGVTQFPSHSVIEKGQTVTLRCDPISGHDNLYWYRRVMGKEIKFLLHFVKESKQDESGMPNNRFLAERTGGTYSTLKVQPAELEDSGVYFCASSQAALRSEKLFFGSGTQLSVL.

The chain has TRBV24-1 and TRBJ2-1; tentatively, D is TRBD2 (6 bases). The CDR3 length is 16 residues. Trimming took 4 bases from V and 7 from J, leaving 19 bases between them. Germline CDR1 KGHDR, CDR2 SFDVKD. DNA for the CDR3: TGTGCCACCAGTGAATCACTAGCTGGAGGGTCAAATGAGCAGTTCTTC. Its translation: CATSESLAGGSNEQFF.

This chain joins TRBV11-2 and TRBJ2-7; TRBD1 is a possible D gene (6 bases). This CDR3 spans 14 amino acids. Trimming removed 1 base from V and 2 bases from J, with 9 bases in between. Per the germline V gene, CDR1 is SGHAT and CDR2 is FQNNGV. The CDR3 nucleotides read TGTGCCAGCAGCTTAGCACAGGGACCCTACGAGCAGTACTTC. Its protein is CASSLAQGPYEQYF.

This clone occurred once. The chain joins TRBV12-3 or TRBV12-4 to TRBJ1-2, with D possibly TRBD1 on 6 matching bases. The CDR3 has 12 amino acids. Trimming took off 6 bases at V and 8 bases at J, with 13 bases between the two ends. The CDR3 DNA sequence: TGTGCCAGCAGAAAACAGGGTTGGGGCTACACCTTC. It is translated as CASRKQGWGYTF.

This rearrangement joins TRBV11-2 to TRBJ1-2; TRBD1 aligns across 7 bases. The ends lost 5 bases at V and 4 bases at J; junction bases unmatched: 7. The germline V gene has CDR1 SGHAT and CDR2 FQNNGV. The length of the CDR3 is 14 residues. This CDR3 is CASSQPTGLYGYTF. The DNA of the CDR3 is TGTGCCAGCAGCCAACCGACAGGGCTCTATGGCTACACCTTC.